Presented here are 20 T cell receptor beta chains from one specimen sequenced in a study of cytomegalovirus exposure and HLA in healthy donors. The PCR had 60 Vbeta and 13 Jbeta primers. This table comes from immunoSEQ multiplex PCR, and its TCRdb copy is limited to in-frame clones, with some not included. This table has about 140,000 clones, 75% to 85% appearing once. Sequencing was performed on PBMCs. The receptor source for this set is a woman aged 40 to 50 in good health and CMV-seronegative.

This chain links TRBV28 with TRBJ2-7, with TRBD2 matching over 7 bases. Trimming removed 3 bases from V and 4 bases from J; junction bases left unmatched: 6. The CDR3 runs 14 residues. Germline assignment: CDR1 MDHEN and CDR2 SYDVKM. The CDR3 DNA reads TGTGCCAGCAGTTTCCGGGGGGAGGGATACGAGCAGTACTTC. This encodes CASSFRGEGYEQYF.

This clone was counted once. The J gene is TRBJ1-1, the V gene TRBV28; 8 bases are shared with TRBD1. The CDR3 runs 12 residues. The germline CDR1 and CDR2 sequences are MDHEN and SYDVKM. V trimming: 5 bases; J trimming: 4 bases; junction bases outside the gene matches: 0. The CDR3 sequence: CASSTGGTEAFF. CDR3 nucleotides: TGTGCCAGCAGTACAGGGGGCACTGAAGCTTTCTTT.

The chain is built from TRBV6-1 and TRBJ1-1, with unresolved D. V was trimmed by 1 base and J by 5 bases, leaving 8 bases between them. Per the germline V gene, CDR1 is MNHNS and CDR2 is SASEGT. This CDR3 is built from 13 residues. The CDR3 region is CASSEVRVTEAFF. The CDR3, as DNA: TGTGCCAGCAGTGAAGTCCGGGTGACTGAAGCTTTCTTT.

The rearrangement uses TRBV6-1 and TRBJ1-2; D not resolved. This CDR3 comprises 12 residues. The V end lost 4 bases, the J end lost 5 bases, and 8 bases lay between the germline ends. Looked up from germline, CDR1 is MNHNS and CDR2 is SASEGT. This CDR3 is CASSGDTYGYTF. The CDR3 bases are TGTGCCAGCAGTGGTGACACATATGGCTACACCTTC.

This chain links TRBV4-1 with TRBJ1-6, with TRBD1 identical over 12 bases. Germline trimming cut 4 bases from V and 11 bases from J; bases unmatched to any gene: 12. CDR3 length: 17 residues. Germline V lookup: CDR1 MGHRA, CDR2 YSYEKL. Here the CDR3 DNA reads TGCGCCAGCAGCCTTTTCCTCGGGACAGGGGGCGTTCCACCCCTCCACTTT. Protein sequence: CASSLFLGTGGVPPLHF.

The V and J genes are TRBV19 and TRBJ2-5; perhaps TRBD2 as D (6 bases). The germline V gene encodes CDR1 LNHDA and CDR2 SQIVND (reference sequence). V was trimmed by 9 bases and J by 2 bases, leaving 7 bases between them. This CDR3 contains 11 residues. CDR3 nucleotide sequence: TGTGCCAGCGGGGGACAAGAGACCCAGTACTTC. This codes for CASGGQETQYF. Full variable domain (remainder filled in from reference TRBV19 and TRBJ2-5): DGGITQSPKYLFRKEGQNVTLSCEQNLNHDAMYWYRQDPGQGLRLIYYSQIVNDFQKGDIAEGYSVSREKKESFPLTVTSAQKNPTAFYLCASGGQETQYFGPGTRLLVL.

The chain recombines TRBV25-1 with TRBJ1-1; D is perhaps TRBD1 (5 bases). CDR3 size: 15 residues. Germline V lookup: CDR1 MGHDK, CDR2 SYGVNS. V lost 5 bases to trimming and J lost 5 bases, with 18 bases between them. DNA of the CDR3: TGTGCCAGCAGTCTTGGTCCACGGGGGTGGACTGAAGCTTTCTTT. It specifies CASSLGPRGWTEAFF.

The chain carries TRBV28 and TRBJ2-7, with D perhaps TRBD2 (5 bases). The CDR3 runs to 12 residues. V lost 7 bases and J lost 0, with 7 bases in between. The V gene's germline CDR1 is MDHEN and CDR2 SYDVKM. The CDR3 region has the DNA TGTGCCAGCAACGGGAACTCCTACGAGCAGTACTTC. Translating it yields CASNGNSYEQYF.

The chain joins TRBV29-1 to TRBJ1-2; D is ambiguous. The CDR3 loop spans 14 amino acids. Germline V gives CDR1 SQVTM, CDR2 ANQGSEA. The germline V and J ends were trimmed by 7 bases and 0 bases, with 15 bases remaining between them. The CDR3 DNA is TGCAGCGCGGCATCGCGGCTCACTAACTATGGCTACACCTTC. Its translation: CSAASRLTNYGYTF.

The chain combines TRBV27 with TRBJ2-3; 11 bases agree with TRBD1. This CDR3 is built from 19 residues. Trimming removed 0 bases from V and 4 bases from J; junction bases left unmatched: 12. Germline CDR1 reads MNHEY; CDR2 reads SMNVEV (reference sequence). CDR3 in DNA: TGTGCCAGCAGTTTATCGCGTCGGACCGGGACAGGGGGTGCAGATACGCAGTATTTT. It is translated as CASSLSRRTGTGGADTQYF.

The gene calls are TRBV9 and TRBJ2-1; 7 bases fit TRBD1. With V trimmed by 3 bases and J by 4 bases, 10 bases remained unmatched. Germline V gene sequence: CDR1 SGDLS, CDR2 YYNGEE. The CDR3 sequence is 16 residues long. In DNA form, the CDR3 reads TGTGCCAGCAGCGCCCCTTCGGGACAGACATACAATGAGCAGTTCTTC. The encoded protein is CASSAPSGQTYNEQFF. Variable domain in full (rest from reference TRBV9 and TRBJ2-1): DSGVTQTPKHLITATGQRVTLRCSPRSGDLSVYWYQQSLDQGLQFLIQYYNGEERAKGNILERFSAQQFPDLHSELNLSSLELGDSALYFCASSAPSGQTYNEQFFGPGTRLTVL.

CDR3 region: CASSEAINPFSGGTQYF. The CDR3 coding sequence is TGTGCCAGCAGTGAAGCGATCAACCCTTTTAGCGGGGGGACGCAGTATTTT. V and J are TRBV2 and TRBJ2-3, with 10 bases that match TRBD2. This CDR3 has 17 residues. V trimming: 0 bases; J trimming: 9 bases; junction bases outside the gene matches: 12. Per germline, CDR1 SNHLY and CDR2 FYNNEI.

V usage is TRBV7-8 and J usage is TRBJ1-5; 9 bases are a match to TRBD1. The germline V gene has CDR1 SGHVS and CDR2 FQNEAQ. This CDR3 contains 19 residues. J lost 0 bases, V lost 4 bases, and 13 bases had no gene match. This CDR3 is CASSSQSGTGPYSNQPQHF. The CDR3 nucleotides read TGTGCCAGCAGCTCTCAATCCGGGACAGGGCCTTATAGCAATCAGCCCCAGCATTTT.

This clone was recorded a few times. This chain uses TRBV5-1 with TRBJ2-3, with 7 bases identical to TRBD2. Trimming removed 1 base from V and 5 bases from J; junction bases left unmatched: 4. The CDR3 has 14 residues. Germline CDR1 is SGHRS and CDR2 is YFSETQ. The CDR3 DNA reads as TGCGCCAGCAGCTTGTCGGGGGGTCGAGATACGCAGTATTTT. Its translation: CASSLSGGRDTQYF.

This chain uses TRBV11-2 with TRBJ2-7; D gene unclear. Trimming shortened V by 1 base and J by 8 bases, and 15 bases separated the two germline ends. The CDR3 is 14 residues long. The germline CDR1 and CDR2 sequences are SGHAT and FQNNGV. CDR3 amino acids: CASSLAVVRLQQYF. The CDR3 bases are TGTGCCAGCAGCTTAGCCGTAGTGAGGCTTCAGCAGTACTTC. Together with reference TRBV11-2 and TRBJ2-7, the CDR3 gives the full variable domain: EAGVAQSPRYKIIEKRQSVAFWCNPISGHATLYWYQQILGQGPKLLIQFQNNGVVDDSQLPKDRFSAERLKGVDSTLKIQPAKLEDSAVYLCASSLAVVRLQQYFGPGTRLTVT.

J is TRBJ1-3 and V is TRBV14; no definite D call. Looked up from germline, CDR1 is SGHDN and CDR2 is FVKESK. This CDR3 contains 15 residues. V lost 1 base and J lost 0, with 7 bases in between. CDR3 region: CASSQGGNSGNTIYF. CDR3 bases: TGTGCCAGCAGCCAAGGAGGGAACTCTGGAAACACCATATATTTT.

The chain couples TRBV5-4 to TRBJ1-1, with no clear D. Trimming shortened V by 0 bases and J by 1 base, and 7 bases separated the two germline ends. The CDR3 loop spans 14 amino acids. Germline V gives CDR1 SGHNT, CDR2 YYREEE (reference sequence). The CDR3 region has the DNA TGTGCCAGCAGCTTGGGTGGAGCGAACACTGAAGCTTTCTTT. This translates into CASSLGGANTEAFF.

The rearrangement joins TRBV9 to TRBJ2-3; 7 bases agree with TRBD1. This CDR3 comprises 15 residues. CDR1 is SGDLS and CDR2 is YYNGEE in the germline V gene. Unmatched junction bases numbered 7, after V lost 4 bases and J lost 2 bases. The CDR3 nucleotides read TGTGCCAGCAGCTTCACAGGGGACCCCACAGATACGCAGTATTTT. Translation: CASSFTGDPTDTQYF.

The genes are TRBV14 and TRBJ1-5, with no clear D. Germline V lookup: CDR1 SGHDN, CDR2 FVKESK. This CDR3 has 15 residues. V was trimmed by 5 bases and J by 2 bases, leaving 13 bases between them. The CDR3 bases are TGTGCCAGCAGCGCCGGGTTCGGTGGCAATCAGCCCCAGCATTTT. It translates to CASSAGFGGNQPQHF.

The chain couples TRBV2 to TRBJ1-1; 7 bases are a match to TRBD1. The J segment lost 5 bases and the V segment lost 8 bases, leaving 8 bases of the junction unmatched. The CDR3 consists of 13 residues. CDR1 is SNHLY and CDR2 is FYNNEI in the germline V gene. The CDR3 coding sequence is TGTGCCAGCCTGACGACACAGGGGACTGAAGCTTTCTTT. It codes for CASLTTQGTEAFF.